This TCR beta chain is drawn from a study of PD-1 blockade in classical Hodgkin lymphoma. Measured with immunoSEQ multiplex PCR; TCRdb has only the in-frame clones, and not every one. The sample has some 35,000 clones, around nine tenths seen once; the top ten hold approximately 0.2%. Time point specified: newly diagnosed, previously untreated cHL patient sample. Purification of CD4+ T cells from thawed PBMCs was achieved by magnetic negative selection. V lost 5 bases to trimming and J lost 4 bases, with 17 bases between them. CDR1 and CDR2 (germline): SGHAT, FQNNGV. CDR3 size: 15 residues. The chain carries TRBV11-2 and TRBJ1-2; TRBD1 might be the D (6 bases). The source material was CD4+ T cells from blood. The sequence derives from a human donor with classical Hodgkin lymphoma. The CDR3 sequence: CASSLAGGGGYGYTF. In DNA form, the CDR3 reads TGTGCCAGCAGCCTGGCGGGCGGAGGGGGCTATGGCTACACCTTC.